Sequencing of this TCR beta chain was carried out in a study of blood T cell repertoires in COVID-19 (dated by TCRdb to 2020 to 2022). Looking at the study overall: Samples from collaborators originated in the United States, Italy and Spain and spanned both the acute and convalescent phases of COVID-19. The prospective study material was composed of cDNA or gDNA derived from T cells, B-cell-depleted T cells, or PBMCs. Subjects who had been exposed to COVID-19, were actively infected with it, or had recovered from it provided the deeply sampled blood TCRbeta repertoires that made up the dataset. The repertoires were released in a freely available public database intended as a resource for research on the immune response to SARS-CoV-2. Samples were obtained from the ongoing ImmuneRACE study (first 160 participants) and from some 1,200 subjects provided by 6 global collaborators. Nearly every sample came with metadata listing a de-identified subject ID, COVID-19 status, age in years and sex. Where available, HLA class I and class II types were taken from metadata supplied by the sample provider and were not determined by assay-based typing. What the research found in general, with its limitations: Clinical and demographic metadata were provided uncurated, with the amount varying by source and participant.

Turning to this clone: The antigen this receptor binds is unknown. Within one base of it there is no much larger clone, and no base qualities were kept.

TCRbeta CDR3 regions were amplified from genomic DNA using the immunoSEQ Assay, a bias-controlled multiplex PCR. Regarding the original processing steps: The number of nucleated cells in each sample was estimated by amplification of reference gene primers within the assay. To quantify the absolute abundance of each unique TCRbeta CDR3 rearrangement, sequence reads were collapsed and filtered. For each sample, productive Simpson clonality was calculated by taking the square root of Simpson's diversity index across productive rearrangements. The table comes from immuneACCESS by way of TCRdb, which keeps in-frame sequences with V and J called. Part of the clones is missing from these tables; in studies checked, under half for an unresolved V gene and the rest for unknown reasons. V, J and clone size reflect that table, while D and trimming were determined from the DNA. The sample has fewer than 200,000 clones on record, 84% of them singletons. The ten largest clones capture approximately 7% of the sample.

The collaborating institutions used their own protocols to collect whole blood in K2EDTA tubes. For TCRbeta analysis, collaborator samples were shipped as frozen whole blood, as isolated PBMCs, or as DNA extracted from either sample type. The receptor comes from a human donor in a cohort sampled during active COVID-19. Sequencing used peripheral blood.

The DNA reads as follows: TGTGCCAGTAGCCTTCTAGCGGACCTAGCCAAAAACATTCAGTACTTC. Its translation is CASSLLADLAKNIQYF. Here the chain combines TRBV19 and TRBJ2-4; TRBD2 matches 7 bases in the middle. The germline V and J ends show losses of 6 bases and 0 bases respectively, and no gene match explains 8 bases of the junction. The CDR3, from cysteine to phenylalanine, totals 16 residues. Just the 48-base CDR3 DNA is kept, in frame starting at base 1. The germline V gene (reference sequence) specifies LNHDA as CDR1 and SQIVND as CDR2.